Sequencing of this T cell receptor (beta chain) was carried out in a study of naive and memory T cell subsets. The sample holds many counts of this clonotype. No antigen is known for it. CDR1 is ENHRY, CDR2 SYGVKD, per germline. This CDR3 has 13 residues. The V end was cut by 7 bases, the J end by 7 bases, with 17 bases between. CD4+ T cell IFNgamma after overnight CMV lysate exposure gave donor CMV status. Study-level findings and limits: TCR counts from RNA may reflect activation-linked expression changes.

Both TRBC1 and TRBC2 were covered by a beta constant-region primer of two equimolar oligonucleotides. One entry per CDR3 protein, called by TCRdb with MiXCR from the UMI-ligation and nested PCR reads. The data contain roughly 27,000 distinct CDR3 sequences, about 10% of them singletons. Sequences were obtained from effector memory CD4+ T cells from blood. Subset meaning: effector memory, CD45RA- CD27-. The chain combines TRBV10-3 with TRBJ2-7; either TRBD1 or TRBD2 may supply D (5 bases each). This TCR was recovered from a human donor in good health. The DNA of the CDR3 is TGTGCCATCACCGGGACCTCCATGGGGGAGCAGTACTTC. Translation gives CAITGTSMGEQYF.